This record covers a single T cell receptor beta chain. This CDR3 is built from 16 residues. The J segment lost 1 base and the V segment lost 3 bases, leaving 3 bases of the junction unmatched. Germline CDR1 reads SGHAT; CDR2 reads FQNNGV. The data belong to a study of blood T cell repertoires in COVID-19. The protocol was immunoSEQ multiplex PCR, while the TCRdb copy is restricted to in-frame clones and leaves out a portion. The sample carries over 150,000 clones, 85% recorded once. The receptor was isolated from a man aged 40-55 years who had recovered from COVID-19. The specimen was PBMCs or T cells enriched from blood (not recorded which). The rearrangement links TRBV11-2 to TRBJ2-1; 10 bases map to TRBD2. The CDR3 bases are TGTGCCAGCAGCTTCAGCGGGGGGGGGTCCTACAATGAGCAGTTCTTC. It encodes CASSFSGGGSYNEQFF.